The present entry profiles one T cell receptor (beta chain) with its context. Patients who underwent sequencing had shown CD8+CD57+ cell expansion by flow cytometry. No patient had been given any therapy when blood was sampled. The data are from a study of CD8+CD57+ T cells in acquired aplastic anemia. Genomic DNA was employed as the template in profiling TCR beta VDJ and CDR3. MiXCR was run by TCRdb on the reads, yielding one entry per CDR3 protein. The table has 150,000 or so distinct CDR3 sequences, over 50% seen once. Material for sequencing was sorted CD4+, CD8+, or CD8+CD57+ T cells (not recorded which) from PBMCs. This receptor was identified in a human donor with aplastic anemia.

CDR3 residues: CSASQGVSREQYF. CDR3 in DNA: TGCAGTGCTTCACAGGGGGTGTCTCGCGAGCAGTACTTC. V usage is TRBV20-1 and J usage is TRBJ2-7, with TRBD1 matching over 8 bases. The CDR3 spans 13 residues. The junction had 9 bases not matched to a gene; V was cut back by 5 bases and J by 6 bases. Germline CDR1 is DFQATT and CDR2 is SNEGSKA (reference sequence).